This TCR beta chain was retrieved from a study of immune evolution from preneoplasia to lung adenocarcinoma. Study outcomes and limitations: Normal lung had highest clonality; later lesions appeared denser, more diverse.

Assay: immunoSEQ multiplex PCR; the TCRdb copy retains only in-frame clones and omits some. Of 20,000 to 25,000 clones listed, approximately 71% are singletons. The V end was cut by 9 bases, the J end by 0 bases, with 20 bases between. There are 16 residues in the CDR3. CDR1 and CDR2 (germline): LNHDA, SQIVND (reference sequence). Between the mid-2010s and the late 2010s, patients underwent resection in Japan or China. For this clone: Antigen unknown.

The chain couples TRBV19 to TRBJ1-2; no firm D call. The sequencing input was FFPE invasive lung adenocarcinoma tissue. The TCR comes from a person aged 55 to 75 with lung adenocarcinoma. The CDR3 sequence is CASWGAVYPPNYGYTF. DNA for the CDR3: TGTGCCAGCTGGGGAGCCGTTTATCCGCCTAACTATGGCTACACCTTC. The full variable domain, rest sourced from reference TRBV19 and TRBJ1-2, is DGGITQSPKYLFRKEGQNVTLSCEQNLNHDAMYWYRQDPGQGLRLIYYSQIVNDFQKGDIAEGYSVSREKKESFPLTVTSAQKNPTAFYLCASWGAVYPPNYGYTFGSGTRLTVV.